This is a list of T cell receptor beta chains from one sample in a study of breast tumors, draining lymph nodes, adjacent tissues. TCRdb passed the multiplex PCR reads through MiXCR, listing each CDR3 protein once. The table includes about 130,000 distinct CDR3 sequences, less than 25% detected once. Sequenced: axillary lymph node tissue. The source is a female donor with breast cancer. Some clones in this sample may be carry-over from other donors' samples. The CDR3 runs from the conserved cysteine through the conserved F or W. The D gene is left open where the match is weak.

cdr3_length j_call v_call d_call cdr3_aa
16 TRBJ2-7 TRBV14 NA CASSQDGGDTSYEQYF
14 TRBJ1-6 TRBV5-6 TRBD1 CASSWTGTNSPLHF
15 TRBJ2-3 TRBV7-3 TRBD1 CASSLTGGGTDTQYF
14 TRBJ1-1 TRBV30 NA CAWSVLHPNTEAFF
15 TRBJ1-2 TRBV7-2 NA CASSLSWGFNYGYTF
14 TRBJ1-2 TRBV2 TRBD1 CASYNGQGLNGYTF
15 TRBJ2-3 TRBV11-2 TRBD1 CASSRTGTNTDTQYF
13 TRBJ1-5 TRBV10-3 NA CAISAAGGQPQHF
16 TRBJ1-6 TRBV6-1 NA CASRDRDPGVNSPLHF
14 TRBJ2-1 TRBV19 NA CASSFPGAGAEQFF
16 TRBJ1-3 TRBV12-3/TRBV12-4 NA CASSFGQAPSGNTIYF
13 TRBJ2-7 TRBV20-1 NA CSARGTETYEQYF
15 TRBJ2-5 TRBV12-3/TRBV12-4 NA CASRKNRAPQETQYF
14 TRBJ2-3 TRBV2 NA CASSDFSYTDTQYF
14 TRBJ2-3 TRBV29-1 NA CSVMGGAGSDTQYF
16 TRBJ1-4 TRBV7-8 TRBD1 CASSPYLDRGNEKLFF
15 TRBJ2-2 TRBV5-1 NA CASSRDILNTGEPFF
19 TRBJ2-6 TRBV20-1 TRBD1 CSALPGTGYSTRRANVLTF
12 TRBJ2-7 TRBV12-3/TRBV12-4 NA CASSLAGVEQYF
15 TRBJ2-7 TRBV10-3 TRBD2 CAIRTTSGRSYEQYF
16 TRBJ2-3 TRBV9 NA CASSRGAGAVTDTQYF
15 TRBJ1-6 TRBV28 NA CASSLGRPAVSPLHF
15 TRBJ1-1 TRBV9 NA CASSVGWAPNTEAFF
14 TRBJ1-5 TRBV20-1 TRBD1 CSAPPTGGIQPQHF
13 TRBJ1-2 TRBV5-6 NA CASSELDFYGYTF
11 TRBJ1-3 TRBV3-1 NA CASSQGGTIYF
14 TRBJ2-1 TRBV11-2 NA CASRPTPPHNEQFF
13 TRBJ2-3 TRBV7-3 NA CASSLSSGDTQYF
15 TRBJ1-2 TRBV28 NA CASSPPGTRTYGYTF
15 TRBJ2-3 TRBV5-1 NA CASQEGEALTDTQYF
15 TRBJ2-5 TRBV3-1 NA CASSQARVRQETQYF
13 TRBJ2-5 TRBV18 NA CASSPPGQETQYF
13 TRBJ2-5 TRBV6-1 NA CASRPTRQETQYF